Sequencing of this T cell receptor beta chain was carried out in a study of early T cells in non-severe SARS-CoV-2 infection. About the research overall: Alpha and beta chains were unpaired, from unsorted whole-blood bulk RNA.

This clonotype was found many times. What it binds is unknown. This CDR3 region has 14 residues. V gave up 10 bases and J gave up 4 bases; unmatched junction bases: 10. The V gene's germline CDR1 is MDHEN and CDR2 SYDVKM. Study conclusions and caveats: VDJdb-based annotation leaned toward anti-spike CD8 responses and missed private and CD4 specificities.

Individual cDNA molecules received unique molecular identifiers. TCRdb processed the 5' RACE reads anew with MiXCR; each CDR3 protein has one entry. The sample records around 47,000 distinct CDR3 sequences, around a tenth being singletons. This sequence was found in an adult who was a healthcare worker with PCR-confirmed SARS-CoV-2 infection or an uninfected control (not recorded which). V usage is TRBV28 and J usage is TRBJ1-5, with 7 bases lining up with TRBD1. The sequenced material came from whole blood. The CDR3 protein is CATRGGNENQPQHF. CDR3 DNA: TGTGCCACCAGGGGGGGTAATGAAAATCAGCCCCAGCATTTT.